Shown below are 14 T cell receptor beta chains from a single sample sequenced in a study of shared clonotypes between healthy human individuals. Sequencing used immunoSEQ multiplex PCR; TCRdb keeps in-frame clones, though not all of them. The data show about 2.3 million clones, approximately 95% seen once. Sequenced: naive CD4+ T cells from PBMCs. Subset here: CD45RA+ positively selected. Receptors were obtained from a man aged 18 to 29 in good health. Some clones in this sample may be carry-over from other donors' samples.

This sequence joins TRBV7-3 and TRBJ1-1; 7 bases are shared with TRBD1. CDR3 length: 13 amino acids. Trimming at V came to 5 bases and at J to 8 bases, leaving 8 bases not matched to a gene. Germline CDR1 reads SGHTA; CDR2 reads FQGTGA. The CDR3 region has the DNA TGTGCCAGCAGCCGTAACTTACAGGGGGAAGCTTTCTTT. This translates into CASSRNLQGEAFF.

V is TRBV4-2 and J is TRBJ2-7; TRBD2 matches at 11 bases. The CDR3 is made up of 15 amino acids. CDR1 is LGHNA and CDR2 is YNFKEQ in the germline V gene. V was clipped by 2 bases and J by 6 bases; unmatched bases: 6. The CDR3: CASSQQLAGASEQYF. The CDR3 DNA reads TGTGCCAGCAGCCAACAACTAGCGGGAGCATCCGAGCAGTACTTC.

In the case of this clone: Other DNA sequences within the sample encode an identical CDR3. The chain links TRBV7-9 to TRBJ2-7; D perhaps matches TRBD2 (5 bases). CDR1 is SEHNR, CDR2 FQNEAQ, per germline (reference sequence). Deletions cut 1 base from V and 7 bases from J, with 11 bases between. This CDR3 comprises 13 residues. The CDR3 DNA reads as TGTGCCAGCAGCTTAGTCGGCGGGCAGGAGCAGTACTTC. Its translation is CASSLVGGQEQYF.

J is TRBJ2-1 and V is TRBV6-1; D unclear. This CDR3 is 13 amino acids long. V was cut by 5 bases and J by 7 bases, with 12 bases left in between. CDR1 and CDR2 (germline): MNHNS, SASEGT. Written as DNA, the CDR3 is TGTGCCAGCAGTTTGGTGTATCGTAATGAGCAGTTCTTC. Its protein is CASSLVYRNEQFF.

CDR3 DNA: TGTGCCATCAGCGCCCAACTGGACGTGGGCACTGAAGCTTTCTTT. It codes for CAISAQLDVGTEAFF. The chain joins TRBV10-3 to TRBJ1-1; no reliable D call. The CDR3 runs to 15 residues. The V gene lost 6 bases and the J gene lost 4 bases, with 18 bases spanning the gap. Germline lookup yields CDR1 ENHRY and CDR2 SYGVKD.

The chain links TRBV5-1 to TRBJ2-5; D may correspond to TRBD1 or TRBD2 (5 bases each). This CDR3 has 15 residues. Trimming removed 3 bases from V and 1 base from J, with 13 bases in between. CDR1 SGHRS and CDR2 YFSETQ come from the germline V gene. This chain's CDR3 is CASSYTLGTQETQYF. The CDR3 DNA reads TGCGCCAGCAGCTACACTTTGGGGACCCAAGAGACCCAGTACTTC.

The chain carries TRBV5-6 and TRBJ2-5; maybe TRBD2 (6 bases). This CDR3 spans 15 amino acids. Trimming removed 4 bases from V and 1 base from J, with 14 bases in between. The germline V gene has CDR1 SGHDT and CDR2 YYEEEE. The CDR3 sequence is CASSRIGGIQETQYF. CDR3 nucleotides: TGTGCCAGCAGCCGAATCGGGGGTATCCAAGAGACCCAGTACTTC.

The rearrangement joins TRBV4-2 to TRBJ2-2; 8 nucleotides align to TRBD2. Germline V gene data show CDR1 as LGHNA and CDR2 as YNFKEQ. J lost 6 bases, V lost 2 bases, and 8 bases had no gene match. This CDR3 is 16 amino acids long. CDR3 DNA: TGTGCCAGCAGCCAATCCGGGACTAGAGCTTCCGGGGAGCTGTTTTTT. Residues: CASSQSGTRASGELFF.

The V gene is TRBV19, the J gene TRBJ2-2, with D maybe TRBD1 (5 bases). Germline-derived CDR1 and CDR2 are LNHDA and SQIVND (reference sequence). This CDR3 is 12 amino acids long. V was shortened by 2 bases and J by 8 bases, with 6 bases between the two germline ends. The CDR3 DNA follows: TGTGCCAGTAGTATATGGACAGGGGAGCTGTTTTTT. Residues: CASSIWTGELFF.

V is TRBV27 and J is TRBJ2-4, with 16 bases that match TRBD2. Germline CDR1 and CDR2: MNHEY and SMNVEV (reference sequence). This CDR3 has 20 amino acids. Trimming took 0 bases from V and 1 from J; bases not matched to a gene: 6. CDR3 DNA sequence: TGTGCCAGCAGTTTATCGGCCGGGACTAGCGGGAGGGGGGCCAAAAACATTCAGTACTTC. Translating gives CASSLSAGTSGRGAKNIQYF.

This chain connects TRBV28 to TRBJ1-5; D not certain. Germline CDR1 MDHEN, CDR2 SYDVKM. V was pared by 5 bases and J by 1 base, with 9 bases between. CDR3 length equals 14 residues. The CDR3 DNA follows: TGTGCCAGCAGTCAGACCGTAAGCAATCAGCCCCAGCATTTT. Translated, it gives CASSQTVSNQPQHF. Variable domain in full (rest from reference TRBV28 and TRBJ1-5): DVKVTQSSRYLVKRTGEKVFLECVQDMDHENMFWYRQDPGLGLRLIYFSYDVKMKEKGDIPEGYSVSREKKERFSLILESASTNQTSMYLCASSQTVSNQPQHFGDGTRLSIL.

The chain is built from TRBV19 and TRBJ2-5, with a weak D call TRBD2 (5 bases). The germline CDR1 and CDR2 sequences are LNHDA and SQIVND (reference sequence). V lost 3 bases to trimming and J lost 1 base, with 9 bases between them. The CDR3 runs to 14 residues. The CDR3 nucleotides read TGTGCCAGTAGTATGAGCGGAGCCCAAGAGACCCAGTACTTC. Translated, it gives CASSMSGAQETQYF.

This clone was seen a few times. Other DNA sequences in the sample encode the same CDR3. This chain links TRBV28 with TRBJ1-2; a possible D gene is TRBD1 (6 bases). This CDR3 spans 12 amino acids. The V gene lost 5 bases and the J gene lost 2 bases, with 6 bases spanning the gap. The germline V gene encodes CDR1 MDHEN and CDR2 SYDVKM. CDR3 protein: CASSTGNYGYTF. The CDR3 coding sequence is TGTGCCAGCAGTACAGGGAACTATGGCTACACCTTC.

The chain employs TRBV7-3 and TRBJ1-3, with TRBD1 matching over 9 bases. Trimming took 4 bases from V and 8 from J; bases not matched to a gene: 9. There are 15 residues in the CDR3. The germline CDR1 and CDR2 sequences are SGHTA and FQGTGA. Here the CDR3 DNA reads TGTGCCAGCAGCTCGCCGGGACAGGGAGCGGACACCATATATTTT. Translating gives CASSSPGQGADTIYF.